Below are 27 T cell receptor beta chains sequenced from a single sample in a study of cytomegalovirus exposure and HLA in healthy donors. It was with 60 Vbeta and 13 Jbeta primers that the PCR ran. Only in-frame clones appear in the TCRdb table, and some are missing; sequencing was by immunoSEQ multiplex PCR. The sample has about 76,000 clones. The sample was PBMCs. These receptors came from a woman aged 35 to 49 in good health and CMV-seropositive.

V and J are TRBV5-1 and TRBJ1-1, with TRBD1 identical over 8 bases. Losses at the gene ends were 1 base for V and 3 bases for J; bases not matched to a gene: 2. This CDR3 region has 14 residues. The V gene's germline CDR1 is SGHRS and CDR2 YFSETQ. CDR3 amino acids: CASSLWGQDTEAFF. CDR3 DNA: TGCGCCAGCAGCTTGTGGGGACAGGACACTGAAGCTTTCTTT.

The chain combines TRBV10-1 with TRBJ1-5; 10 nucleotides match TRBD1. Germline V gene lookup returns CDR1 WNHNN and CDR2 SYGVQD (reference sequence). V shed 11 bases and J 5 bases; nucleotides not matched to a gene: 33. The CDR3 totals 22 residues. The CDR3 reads CALTGWGQGPPFAAENDQPQHF. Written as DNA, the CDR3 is TGCGCCTTGACCGGGTGGGGACAGGGGCCTCCCTTTGCGGCGGAAAACGATCAGCCCCAGCATTTT.

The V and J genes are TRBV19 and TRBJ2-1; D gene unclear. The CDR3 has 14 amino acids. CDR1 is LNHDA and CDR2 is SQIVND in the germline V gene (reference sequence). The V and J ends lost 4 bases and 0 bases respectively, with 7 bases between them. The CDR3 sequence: CASSTAHSYNEQFF. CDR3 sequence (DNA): TGTGCCAGTAGTACCGCGCACTCCTACAATGAGCAGTTCTTC.

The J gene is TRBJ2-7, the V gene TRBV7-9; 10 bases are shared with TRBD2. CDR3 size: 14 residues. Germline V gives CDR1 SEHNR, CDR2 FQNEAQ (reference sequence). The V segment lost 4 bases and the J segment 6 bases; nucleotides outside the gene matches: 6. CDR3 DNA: TGTGCCAGCAGCTCGAGCGGGAGGGCCGGCGAGCAGTACTTC. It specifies CASSSSGRAGEQYF.

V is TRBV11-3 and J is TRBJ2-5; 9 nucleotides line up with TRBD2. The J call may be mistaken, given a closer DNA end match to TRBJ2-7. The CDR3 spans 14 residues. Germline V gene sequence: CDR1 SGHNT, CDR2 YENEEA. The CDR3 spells CASSDLGLADEQYF. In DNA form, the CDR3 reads TGTGCCAGCAGCGACCTGGGACTAGCAGACGAGCAGTACTTC.

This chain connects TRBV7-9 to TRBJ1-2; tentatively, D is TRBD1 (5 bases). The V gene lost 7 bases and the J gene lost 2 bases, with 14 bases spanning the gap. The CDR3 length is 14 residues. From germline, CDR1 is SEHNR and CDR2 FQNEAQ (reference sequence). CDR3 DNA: TGTGCCAGCATCAAGATTGGGGGGAACTATGGCTACACCTTC. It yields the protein CASIKIGGNYGYTF.

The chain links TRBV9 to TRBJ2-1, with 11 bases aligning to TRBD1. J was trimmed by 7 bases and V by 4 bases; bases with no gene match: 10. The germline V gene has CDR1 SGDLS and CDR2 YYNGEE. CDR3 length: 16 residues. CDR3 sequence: CASSPYLDRGRNEQFF. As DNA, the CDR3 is TGTGCCAGCAGCCCATACCTGGACAGGGGGCGGAATGAGCAGTTCTTC.

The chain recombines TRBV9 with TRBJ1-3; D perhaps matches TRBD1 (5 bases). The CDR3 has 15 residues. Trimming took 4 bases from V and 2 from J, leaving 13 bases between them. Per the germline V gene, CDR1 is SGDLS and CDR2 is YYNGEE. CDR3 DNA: TGTGCCAGCAGCTCCCTGGGGGGGACTGGAAACACCATATATTTT. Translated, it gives CASSSLGGTGNTIYF. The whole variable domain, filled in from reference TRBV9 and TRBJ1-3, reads DSGVTQTPKHLITATGQRVTLRCSPRSGDLSVYWYQQSLDQGLQFLIQYYNGEERAKGNILERFSAQQFPDLHSELNLSSLELGDSALYFCASSSLGGTGNTIYFGEGSWLTVV.

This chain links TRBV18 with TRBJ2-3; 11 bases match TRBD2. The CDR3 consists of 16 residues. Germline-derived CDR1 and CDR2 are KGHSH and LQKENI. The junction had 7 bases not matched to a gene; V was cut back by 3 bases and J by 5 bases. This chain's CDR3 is CASSPLAGGFGDTQYF. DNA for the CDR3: TGTGCCAGCTCACCTCTAGCGGGGGGTTTTGGAGATACGCAGTATTTT. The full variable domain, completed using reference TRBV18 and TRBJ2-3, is NAGVMQNPRHLVRRRGQEARLRCSPMKGHSHVYWYRQLPEEGLKFMVYLQKENIIDESGMPKERFSAEFPKEGPSILRIQQVVRGDSAAYFCASSPLAGGFGDTQYFGPGTRLTVL.

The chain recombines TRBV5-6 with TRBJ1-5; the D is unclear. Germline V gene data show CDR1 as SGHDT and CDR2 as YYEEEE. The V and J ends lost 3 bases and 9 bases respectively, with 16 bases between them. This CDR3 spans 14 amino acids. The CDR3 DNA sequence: TGTGCCAGCAGCTCCTTGGGCAGTTTAATGCCCCAGCATTTT. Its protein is CASSSLGSLMPQHF.

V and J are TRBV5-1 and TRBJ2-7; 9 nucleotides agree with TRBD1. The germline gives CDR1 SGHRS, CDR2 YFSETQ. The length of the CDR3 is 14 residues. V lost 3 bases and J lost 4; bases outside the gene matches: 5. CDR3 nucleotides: TGCGCCAGCAGCTCCAGGACAGGGGATTACGAGCAGTACTTC. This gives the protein CASSSRTGDYEQYF.

The DNA of the CDR3 is TGTGCCAGCAGTGAATGGGGTGGGACAAGCTCCTACAATGAGCAGTTCTTC. Translating gives CASSEWGGTSSYNEQFF. The rearrangement joins TRBV2 to TRBJ2-1, with D tentatively TRBD1 (6 bases). Germline V gene sequence: CDR1 SNHLY, CDR2 FYNNEI. CDR3 length equals 17 residues. The V end lost 2 bases, the J end lost 0 bases, and 14 bases lay between the germline ends.

The DNA of the CDR3 is TGTGCCAGCAGTTTTTCCCCCCAGGGGGCTAATTCACCCCTCCACTTT. Residues: CASSFSPQGANSPLHF. The chain couples TRBV27 to TRBJ1-6, with 8 bases fitting TRBD1. J was trimmed by 6 bases and V by 3 bases; bases with no gene match: 7. This CDR3 has 16 residues. Germline V CDR1 and CDR2: MNHEY, SMNVEV (reference sequence).

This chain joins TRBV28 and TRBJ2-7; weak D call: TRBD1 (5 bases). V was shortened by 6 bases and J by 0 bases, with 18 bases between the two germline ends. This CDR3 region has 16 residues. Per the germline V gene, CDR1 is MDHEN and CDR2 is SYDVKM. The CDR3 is CASSPATGWSSYEQYF. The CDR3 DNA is TGTGCCAGCAGCCCTGCTACAGGATGGAGCTCCTACGAGCAGTACTTC.

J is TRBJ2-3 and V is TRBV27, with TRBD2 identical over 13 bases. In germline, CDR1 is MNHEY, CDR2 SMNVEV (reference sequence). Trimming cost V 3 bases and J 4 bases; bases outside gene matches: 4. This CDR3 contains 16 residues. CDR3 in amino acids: CASSFQLAGGPDTQYF. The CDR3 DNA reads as TGTGCCAGCAGTTTTCAACTAGCGGGGGGGCCAGATACGCAGTATTTT.

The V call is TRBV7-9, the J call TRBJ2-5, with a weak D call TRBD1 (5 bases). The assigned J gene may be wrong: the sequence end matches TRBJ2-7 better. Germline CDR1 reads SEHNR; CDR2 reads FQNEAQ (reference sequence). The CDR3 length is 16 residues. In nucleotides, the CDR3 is TGTGCCAGCAGCCATCTTTGGGGCGCCAGGATCTACGAGCAGTACTTC. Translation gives CASSHLWGARIYEQYF.

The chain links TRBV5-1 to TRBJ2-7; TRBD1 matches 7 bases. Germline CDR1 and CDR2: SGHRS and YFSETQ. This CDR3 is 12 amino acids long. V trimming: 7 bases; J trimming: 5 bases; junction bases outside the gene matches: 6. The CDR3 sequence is CASRTGEHEQYF. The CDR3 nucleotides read TGCGCCAGCCGCACAGGGGAACACGAGCAGTACTTC.

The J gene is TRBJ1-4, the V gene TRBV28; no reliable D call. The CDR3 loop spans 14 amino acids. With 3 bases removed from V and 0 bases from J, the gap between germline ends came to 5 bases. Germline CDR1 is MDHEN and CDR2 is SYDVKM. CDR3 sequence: CASSLSATNEKLFF. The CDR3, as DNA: TGTGCCAGCAGTTTGTCAGCAACTAATGAAAAACTGTTTTTT.

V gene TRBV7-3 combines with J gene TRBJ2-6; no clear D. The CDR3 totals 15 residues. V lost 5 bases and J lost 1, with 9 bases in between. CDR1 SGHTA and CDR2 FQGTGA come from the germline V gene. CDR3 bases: TGTGCCAGCAGCCCTCGAGTTTCTGGGGCCAACGTCCTGACTTTC. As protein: CASSPRVSGANVLTF.

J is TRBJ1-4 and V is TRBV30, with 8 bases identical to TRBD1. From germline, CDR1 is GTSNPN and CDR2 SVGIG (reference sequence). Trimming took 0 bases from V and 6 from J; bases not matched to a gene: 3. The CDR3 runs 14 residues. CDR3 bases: TGTGCCTGGAGTGTACGACAGGGGTATGAAAAACTGTTTTTT. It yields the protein CAWSVRQGYEKLFF.

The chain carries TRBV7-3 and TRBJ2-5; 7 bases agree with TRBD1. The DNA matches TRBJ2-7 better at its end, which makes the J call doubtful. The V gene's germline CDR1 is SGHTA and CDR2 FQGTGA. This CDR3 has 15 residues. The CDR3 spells CASSSLGGASYEQYF. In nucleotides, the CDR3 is TGTGCCAGCAGCTCTCTAGGGGGCGCATCCTACGAGCAGTACTTC.

CDR3 DNA: TGCGCCAGCAGCCAGAGCAAGTCGGCTTTCTTT. Protein product: CASSQSKSAFF. V and J are TRBV4-1 and TRBJ1-1; D not certain. CDR1 is MGHRA, CDR2 YSYEKL, per germline. V gave up 3 bases and J gave up 11 bases, with 10 bases separating them. The CDR3 extends over 11 amino acids.

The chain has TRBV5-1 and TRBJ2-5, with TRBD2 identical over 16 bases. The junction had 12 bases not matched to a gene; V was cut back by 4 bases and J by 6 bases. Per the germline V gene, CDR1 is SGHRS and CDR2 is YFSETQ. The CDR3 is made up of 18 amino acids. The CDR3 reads CASSPGTSGGAGLQTQYF. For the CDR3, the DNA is TGCGCCAGCAGCCCCGGGACTAGCGGGGGGGCCGGTTTACAGACCCAGTACTTC.

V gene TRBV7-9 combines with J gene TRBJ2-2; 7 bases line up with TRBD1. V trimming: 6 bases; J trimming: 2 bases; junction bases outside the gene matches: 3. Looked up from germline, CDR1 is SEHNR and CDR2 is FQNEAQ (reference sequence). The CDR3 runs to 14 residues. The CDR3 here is CASSRDSNTGELFF. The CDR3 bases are TGTGCCAGCAGTCGGGACAGCAACACCGGGGAGCTGTTTTTT.

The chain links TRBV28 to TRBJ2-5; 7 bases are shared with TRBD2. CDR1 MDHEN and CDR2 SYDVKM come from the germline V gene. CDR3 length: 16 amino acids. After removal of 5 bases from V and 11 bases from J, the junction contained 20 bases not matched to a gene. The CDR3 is CASSLTPLALTGEQYF. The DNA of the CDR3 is TGTGCCAGCAGTCTTACCCCACTAGCGCTAACGGGGGAGCAGTACTTC.

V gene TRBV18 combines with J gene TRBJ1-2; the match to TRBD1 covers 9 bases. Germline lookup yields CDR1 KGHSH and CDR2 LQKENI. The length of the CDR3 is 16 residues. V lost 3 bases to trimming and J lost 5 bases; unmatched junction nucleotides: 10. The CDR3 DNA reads TGTGCCAGCTCACCCGCAAGGACAGGGGCCGCGTATGGCTACACCTTC. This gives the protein CASSPARTGAAYGYTF.

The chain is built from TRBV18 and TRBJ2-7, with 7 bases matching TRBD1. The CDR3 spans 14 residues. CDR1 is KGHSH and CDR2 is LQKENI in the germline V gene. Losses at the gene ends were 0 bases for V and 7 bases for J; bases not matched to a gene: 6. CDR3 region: CASSPPTGPQEQYF. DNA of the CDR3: TGTGCCAGCTCACCACCGACAGGGCCCCAGGAGCAGTACTTC.